Shown below are 4 T cell receptor beta chains from a single sample sequenced in a study of a mutant IDH1 vaccine in newly diagnosed glioma. Sequencing used immunoSEQ multiplex PCR; TCRdb keeps in-frame clones, though not all of them. The sample lists 39,000 or so clones, roughly 74% seen once, with 5.5% in the top ten. The sample's time point: week 5, during vaccination. All doses held 300 ug of mutant IDH1 20-mer peptide, with topical imiquimod. The antigens these receptors bind are not known. The material was PBMCs, obtained from a glioma patient whose treatment included an IDH1 peptide vaccine. These receptors were obtained from a man in his forties or fifties with glioma.

The CDR3 DNA sequence: TGTGCCAGCAGTGGGACCGGCACAGATACGCAGTATTTT. This encodes CASSGTGTDTQYF. This chain connects TRBV2 to TRBJ2-3, with D unresolved. Trimming pared 4 bases from V and 1 base from J, leaving 6 bases between. Germline V gene lookup returns CDR1 SNHLY and CDR2 FYNNEI. The CDR3 has 13 amino acids.

The rearrangement joins TRBV10-3 to TRBJ1-1; D is undetermined. The V end lost 6 bases, the J end lost 0 bases, and 8 bases lay between the germline ends. This CDR3 contains 13 residues. From germline, CDR1 is ENHRY and CDR2 SYGVKD. The CDR3 reads CAIRPGLNTEAFF. CDR3 sequence (DNA): TGTGCCATCAGACCGGGGTTGAACACTGAAGCTTTCTTT.

This chain joins TRBV29-1 and TRBJ2-7, with 7 bases lining up with TRBD2. Germline CDR1 and CDR2: SQVTM and ANQGSEA. This CDR3 contains 13 residues. The trim removed 4 bases at V and 0 bases at J, leaving 3 bases unmatched. CDR3 in amino acids: CSVASGSSYEQYF. DNA for the CDR3: TGCAGCGTTGCTAGCGGTAGCTCCTACGAGCAGTACTTC.

The chain employs TRBV30 and TRBJ1-2, with TRBD1 identical over 9 bases. After removal of 1 base from V and 8 bases from J, the junction contained 8 bases not matched to a gene. The CDR3 loop spans 14 amino acids. Germline CDR1 GTSNPN, CDR2 SVGIG (reference sequence). The CDR3 reads CAWSATTGGYGYTF. The CDR3, as DNA: TGTGCCTGGAGTGCTACAACAGGGGGCTACGGCTACACCTTC.